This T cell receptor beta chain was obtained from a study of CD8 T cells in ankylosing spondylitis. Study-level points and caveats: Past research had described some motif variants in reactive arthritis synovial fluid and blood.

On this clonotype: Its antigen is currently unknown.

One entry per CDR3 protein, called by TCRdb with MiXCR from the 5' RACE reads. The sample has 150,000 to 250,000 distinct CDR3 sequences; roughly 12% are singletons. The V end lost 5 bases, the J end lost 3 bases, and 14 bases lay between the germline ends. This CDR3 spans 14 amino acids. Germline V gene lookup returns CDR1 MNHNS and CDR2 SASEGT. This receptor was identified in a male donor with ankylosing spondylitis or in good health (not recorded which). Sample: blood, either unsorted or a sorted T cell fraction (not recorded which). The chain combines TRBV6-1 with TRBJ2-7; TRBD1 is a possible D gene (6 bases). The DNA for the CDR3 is TGTGCCAGCAGTCTTGGGACACGGGACTACGAGCAGTACTTC. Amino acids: CASSLGTRDYEQYF.